The 17 T cell receptor beta chains below were found in one sample sequenced in a study of T cell responses to AZD1222 COVID-19 vaccine. Using immunoSEQ multiplex PCR, the repertoire was profiled, and TCRdb retains in-frame clones only, with some absent. Counted here are about 83,000 clones, about 83% occurring once; the ten biggest clones make up 8.5% to 9%. Sequencing was performed on peripheral blood, taken on day 0 of AZD1222 vaccination. Source of these receptors: an adult in good health.

The rearrangement links TRBV19 to TRBJ2-1, with 13 positions matching TRBD2. The V gene's germline CDR1 is LNHDA and CDR2 SQIVND (reference sequence). CDR3 length equals 17 residues. J gave up 6 bases and V 1 base, and 6 bases lay outside the gene matches. The CDR3 loop is CASSIGLAGGGTNEQFF. For the CDR3, the DNA is TGTGCCAGTAGTATAGGACTAGCGGGAGGAGGGACCAATGAGCAGTTCTTC.

This rearrangement joins TRBV5-6 to TRBJ1-5; 9 bases fit TRBD1. With V trimmed by 4 bases and J by 7 bases, 9 bases remained unmatched. The CDR3 has 15 amino acids. Germline CDR1 SGHDT, CDR2 YYEEEE. CDR3 protein: CASSKGTGWGQPQHF. Written as DNA, the CDR3 is TGTGCCAGCAGCAAGGGGACAGGGTGGGGACAGCCCCAGCATTTT.

V is TRBV3-1 (or the pseudogene TRBV3-2) and J is TRBJ1-1, with D perhaps TRBD1 (5 bases). The V and J ends lost 6 bases and 1 base respectively, with 9 bases between them. The CDR3 runs to 13 residues. CDR1 is LGHDT, CDR2 YNNKEL, per germline (reference sequence). CDR3 nucleotide sequence: TGTGCCAGCAGTTCGACAGCGAACACTGAAGCTTTCTTT. It specifies CASSSTANTEAFF.

This chain connects TRBV28 to TRBJ1-2, with D maybe TRBD1 (6 bases). This CDR3 comprises 16 residues. In germline, CDR1 is MDHEN, CDR2 SYDVKM. The ends were cut back, 1 base at V and 4 bases at J, with 16 bases in the middle. The CDR3 here is CASSLSGYGGPYGYTF. In nucleotides, the CDR3 is TGTGCCAGCAGTTTATCCGGATATGGGGGCCCCTATGGCTACACCTTC.

This chain links TRBV7-2 with TRBJ1-1; D not certain. The CDR3 contains 13 residues. Trimming stripped 5 bases from V and 1 base from J, with 8 bases between. Germline assignment: CDR1 SGHTA and CDR2 FQGNSA. Written as DNA, the CDR3 is TGTGCCAGCAGCCCGTTCAGGAACACTGAAGCTTTCTTT. Translation gives CASSPFRNTEAFF.

The gene calls are TRBV5-1 and TRBJ2-7; D is unresolved. Per the germline V gene, CDR1 is SGHRS and CDR2 is YFSETQ. V dropped 2 bases and J dropped 0 bases, with 6 bases sitting between them. This CDR3 has 13 residues. For the CDR3, the DNA is TGCGCCAGCAGCTTCCTCAGCTCCTACGAGCAGTACTTC. Its translation is CASSFLSSYEQYF.

The rearrangement uses TRBV7-2 and TRBJ1-1; D remains unclear. Looked up from germline, CDR1 is SGHTA and CDR2 is FQGNSA. This CDR3 has 14 residues. V was cut by 5 bases and J by 2 bases, with 12 bases left in between. Here the CDR3 reads CASSAGPINTEAFF. The DNA of the CDR3 is TGTGCCAGCAGCGCCGGACCTATTAACACTGAAGCTTTCTTT.

The V call is TRBV6-2 or TRBV6-3, the J call TRBJ2-2, with TRBD1 matching 7 bases. CDR1 is MNHEY, CDR2 SVGEGT, per germline. This CDR3 region has 15 residues. With V trimmed by 3 bases and J by 5 bases, 6 bases remained unmatched. In DNA, the CDR3 is TGTGCCAGCAGTTATGCAGGGGGTATGACCGGGGAGCTGTTTTTT. It codes for CASSYAGGMTGELFF.

The chain combines TRBV29-1 with TRBJ1-2, with a weak D call TRBD1 (6 bases). V lost 4 bases and J 6 bases, leaving 12 bases between the germline ends. Germline CDR1 and CDR2: SQVTM and ANQGSEA. This CDR3 has 12 residues. The CDR3 reads CSVALQGNGYTF. In DNA form, the CDR3 reads TGCAGCGTTGCCTTACAGGGAAATGGCTACACCTTC.

The gene calls are TRBV19 and TRBJ2-2; D gene ambiguous. Germline-derived CDR1 and CDR2 are LNHDA and SQIVND (reference sequence). The CDR3 has 15 residues. Trimming stripped 3 bases from V and 2 bases from J, with 10 bases between. CDR3 in DNA: TGTGCCAGTAGTATCCTGGGCTCTAACACCGGGGAGCTGTTTTTT. The encoded protein is CASSILGSNTGELFF.

CDR3 bases: TGCGCCAGCAGCCAAGGGACAGGGGTAGGTCCTAGCACAGATACGCAGTATTTT. Translated, it gives CASSQGTGVGPSTDTQYF. This chain connects TRBV4-1 to TRBJ2-3, with 9 bases that match TRBD1. The CDR3 totals 18 residues. V shed 1 base, J shed 0 bases, and the junction held 8 bases outside the gene matches. Germline V CDR1 and CDR2: MGHRA, YSYEKL.

The V and J genes are TRBV5-1 and TRBJ1-5, with 11 bases identical to TRBD1. V lost 2 bases and J lost 5; bases outside the gene matches: 12. This CDR3 is built from 18 residues. Per the germline V gene, CDR1 is SGHRS and CDR2 is YFSETQ. CDR3 DNA sequence: TGCGCCAGCAGCTTCGCTCCCGCCGGGACAGGGGGGGATCAGCCCCAGCATTTT. It is translated as CASSFAPAGTGGDQPQHF.

The chain links TRBV15 to TRBJ1-1; 7 bases agree with TRBD1. Germline loops: CDR1 LNHNV, CDR2 YYDKDF (reference sequence). The CDR3 is made up of 15 amino acids. J was trimmed by 2 bases and V by 7 bases; bases with no gene match: 10. The CDR3 nucleotides read TGTGCCACCACTGCGGACAGGCGTTTTAACACTGAAGCTTTCTTT. Its protein product is CATTADRRFNTEAFF.

The J gene is TRBJ1-5, the V gene TRBV12-3 or TRBV12-4; a weak D match, TRBD1 (5 bases). V lost 5 bases, J lost 2 bases, and 7 bases lay in between. This CDR3 comprises 13 residues. The CDR3 loop reads CASSGGGNQPQHF. For the CDR3, the DNA is TGTGCCAGCAGTGGGGGGGGCAATCAGCCCCAGCATTTT.

The chain has TRBV9 and TRBJ2-7, with D uncertain. This CDR3 is built from 15 residues. Germline V gives CDR1 SGDLS, CDR2 YYNGEE. V was clipped by 4 bases and J by 1 base, with 15 bases between them. The CDR3 coding sequence is TGTGCCAGCAGCCCCATTAGCTCAGGATCCTACGAGCAGTACTTC. Residues: CASSPISSGSYEQYF.

This chain links TRBV19 with TRBJ2-5; 9 bases fit TRBD1. The CDR3 is 15 residues long. V lost 7 bases, J lost 5 bases, and 11 bases stayed unmatched. CDR1 and CDR2 (germline): LNHDA, SQIVND (reference sequence). The CDR3 is CASNPPGQGHETQYF. CDR3 nucleotide sequence: TGTGCCAGTAATCCCCCGGGACAGGGTCACGAGACCCAGTACTTC.

CDR3 DNA: TGTGCCAGTAGTGCGGGACAGCACTCCTACGAGCAGTACTTC. This encodes CASSAGQHSYEQYF. This rearrangement joins TRBV19 to TRBJ2-7; a weak D match, TRBD1 (7 bases). V dropped 5 bases and J dropped 0 bases, with 11 bases sitting between them. Germline values: CDR1 LNHDA, CDR2 SQIVND (reference sequence). The CDR3 loop spans 14 amino acids.